Listed below are T cell receptor beta chains from one sample, sequenced in a study of T cells after yellow fever vaccination. In TCRdb, the 5' RACE reads were re-called with MiXCR into one record per CDR3 protein. The data hold 140,000 to 150,000 distinct CDR3 sequences, with just over 6.5% observed a single time. Sequenced material: CD4+ T cells sorted from PBMCs, taken 10 days after the yellow fever booster vaccination. All receptors derive from a young man who received the YFV17D yellow fever vaccine. Both conserved end residues are part of each CDR3. D genes are given only for firm matches. Clone size is shown for a subset of rows, as once, few, many or a class of expanded clone.

abundance: many
d_gene: .
v_gene: TRBV5-1
j_gene: TRBJ2-1
CDR3nt: TGCGCCAGCAGCTTGACGGACAATGAGCAGTTCTTC
CDR3aa: CASSLTDNEQFF

abundance: .
d_gene: TRBD2
v_gene: TRBV7-2
j_gene: TRBJ2-1
CDR3nt: TGTGCCAGCAGCTTCCAAACTAGCGGGAGGAATGAGCAGTTCTTC
CDR3aa: CASSFQTSGRNEQFF

abundance: few
d_gene: TRBD1
v_gene: TRBV7-2
j_gene: TRBJ2-4
CDR3nt: TGTGCCAGCAGCTCACATTACAGGGGTTTGGGCAAAAACATTCAGTACTTC
CDR3aa: CASSSHYRGLGKNIQYF

abundance: many
d_gene: .
v_gene: TRBV7-9
j_gene: TRBJ2-2
CDR3nt: TGTGCCAGCAGCTTAGATACGGGAGCAGGCGGGGAGCTGTTTTTT
CDR3aa: CASSLDTGAGGELFF

abundance: many
d_gene: .
v_gene: TRBV7-8
j_gene: TRBJ2-1
CDR3nt: TGTGCCAGCAGCTTAGTGAGCCAGGGGAGCGGTGAGCAGTTCTTC
CDR3aa: CASSLVSQGSGEQFF

abundance: .
d_gene: .
v_gene: TRBV4-3
j_gene: TRBJ1-3
CDR3nt: TGCGCCAGCAGCCAGGCGACAGGTACTGGAAACACCATATATTTT
CDR3aa: CASSQATGTGNTIYF

abundance: .
d_gene: TRBD2
v_gene: TRBV20-1
j_gene: TRBJ2-7
CDR3nt: TGCAGTGCAAATGGCGGGGGTTCAATTTACGAGCAGTACTTC
CDR3aa: CSANGGGSIYEQYF

abundance: many
d_gene: TRBD1
v_gene: TRBV7-2
j_gene: TRBJ2-3
CDR3nt: TGTGCCAGCAGCAACTACAGGGGTCAGGGAAATACGCAGTATTTT
CDR3aa: CASSNYRGQGNTQYF

abundance: many
d_gene: .
v_gene: TRBV5-1
j_gene: TRBJ2-3
CDR3nt: TGCGCCAGCAGCTTGGATGGGGGGAAAGCAGATACGCAGTATTTT
CDR3aa: CASSLDGGKADTQYF

abundance: few
d_gene: .
v_gene: TRBV12-3/TRBV12-4
j_gene: TRBJ1-4
CDR3nt: TGTGCCAGCAGTTTAGAAAAGGAACCCCCGCAAAAACTGTTTTTT
CDR3aa: CASSLEKEPPQKLFF

abundance: .
d_gene: .
v_gene: TRBV18
j_gene: TRBJ1-5
CDR3nt: TGTGCCAGCTCACCCCAAAACGGGGTCGGAGGCAATCAGCCCCAGCATTTT
CDR3aa: CASSPQNGVGGNQPQHF

abundance: many
d_gene: TRBD1
v_gene: TRBV28
j_gene: TRBJ2-7
CDR3nt: TGTGCCACGATCCGGGACAGGACCTTCTACGAGCAGTACTTC
CDR3aa: CATIRDRTFYEQYF

abundance: many
d_gene: .
v_gene: TRBV29-1
j_gene: TRBJ1-2
CDR3nt: TGCAGCGTTGAGTACTATGGCTACACCTTC
CDR3aa: CSVEYYGYTF